A single TCR beta chain is shown here with its context. The antigen remains undetermined. The sample is drawn from a study of cytomegalovirus exposure and HLA in healthy donors. Study-level points and caveats: What a later analysis reportedly showed was that an Asian-associated ancestry cluster had fewer N-insertions than the roughly 700-donor mean. Most subjects' HLA-A and HLA-B alleles were reportedly predicted from TCR beta sequences.

60 Vbeta and 13 Jbeta primers were used in PCR. Profiling relied on immunoSEQ multiplex PCR, and the TCRdb table lists in-frame clones only, not all of them. Counted here are 150,000 or so clones, around 78% occurring once; the ten biggest clones make up approximately 3%. The source of this sequence is a woman aged 40 to 49 in good health and CMV-seronegative. The sample taken for sequencing was PBMCs.

This CDR3 is CASIKTGGTEAFF. The DNA for the CDR3 is TGTGCCAGTATTAAGACGGGGGGCACTGAAGCTTTCTTT. The J gene is TRBJ1-1, the V gene TRBV19, with D perhaps TRBD1 (5 bases). There are 13 residues in the CDR3. CDR1 is LNHDA, CDR2 SQIVND, per germline (reference sequence). The ends were cut back, 7 bases at V and 4 bases at J, with 13 bases in the middle.